The TCR beta chain under discussion was sequenced for a study of T-cell memory formation after mild COVID-19. About the research overall: The study found TCR clusters largely donor specific.

General study findings and limits: Cross-reactive memory appears to have joined, as suggested by some responding clones showing up in pre-infection memory. Whereas later expanders leaned CD4+, clones contracting day 15 to 85 showed a balanced CD4/CD8 makeup.

This clonotype was detected only once. Antigen specificity is unknown. Germline V gene data show CDR1 as MGHRA and CDR2 as YSYEKL. The CDR3 sequence is 12 residues long. Trimming left V 0 bases short and J 5 bases short, with 4 bases between. Constant-segment-primed 5'RACE gave TCR alpha and TCR beta cDNA libraries with sample barcodes and UMIs. TCRdb re-called the 5' RACE reads with MiXCR, one entry per CDR3 protein. Among about 100,000 distinct CDR3 sequences listed, roughly 10% were seen once. This clonotype was sampled from a man between 18 and 29 years old who had mild COVID-19 (a few samples of this study predate the infection). Cell type and time point are not known. The chain recombines TRBV4-1 with TRBJ1-2, with D uncertain. The sequenced sample was PBMCs or a T cell subset sorted from them (not recorded which). This chain's CDR3 is CASSQDGYGYTF. CDR3 coding DNA: TGCGCCAGCAGCCAAGACGGGTATGGCTACACCTTC.